This passage covers 32 T cell receptor beta chains from one sample sequenced in a study of blood T cell repertoires in COVID-19. Sequencing was performed with immunoSEQ multiplex PCR; in TCRdb, only in-frame clones are kept and a portion is missing. The table includes a few hundred thousand clones, roughly 87% detected once. The sequenced material came from peripheral blood. These receptors were collected from a woman aged 55-75 years with COVID-19, enrolled during active disease.

This sequence joins TRBV9 and TRBJ2-3; a weak D match, TRBD1 (6 bases). V dropped 0 bases and J dropped 13 bases, with 15 bases sitting between them. CDR1 and CDR2 (germline): SGDLS, YYNGEE. The CDR3 has 13 amino acids. CDR3 in DNA: TGTGCCAGCAGCGTAGCCCAGGGGTTGGGGAAGTATTTT. This gives the protein CASSVAQGLGKYF. Filled out from reference TRBV9 and TRBJ2-3, the complete variable domain reads DSGVTQTPKHLITATGQRVTLRCSPRSGDLSVYWYQQSLDQGLQFLIQYYNGEERAKGNILERFSAQQFPDLHSELNLSSLELGDSALYFCASSVAQGLGKYFGPGTRLTVL.

This clone was detected only once. The chain is built from TRBV4-1 and TRBJ2-7, with D unclear. This CDR3 is built from 15 residues. Per the germline V gene, CDR1 is MGHRA and CDR2 is YSYEKL. V was shortened by 1 base and J by 0 bases, with 10 bases between the two germline ends. The CDR3 DNA sequence: TGCGCCAGCAGCCAAGGGGCACGATACTCCTACGAGCAGTACTTC. Translated: CASSQGARYSYEQYF.

On this clone itself: The sample has other DNA sequences that encode this CDR3 too. V usage is TRBV5-1 and J usage is TRBJ2-5, with TRBD2 matching 7 bases. The CDR3 runs 13 residues. CDR1 is SGHRS, CDR2 YFSETQ, per germline. Trimming removed 0 bases from V and 5 bases from J; junction bases left unmatched: 1. CDR3 region: CASSLAGGETQYF. The CDR3 region has the DNA TGCGCCAGCAGCTTGGCCGGGGGGGAGACCCAGTACTTC.

On this clone itself: Other DNA sequences in this specimen translate into the identical CDR3. The chain has TRBV18 and TRBJ1-6; tentative D call: TRBD1 (6 bases). CDR3 size: 14 residues. Germline CDR1 and CDR2: KGHSH and LQKENI. Trimming left V 3 bases short and J 6 bases short, with 9 bases between. The CDR3 DNA reads TGTGCCAGCTCACCTGGACAGATTAATTCACCCCTCCACTTT. Its translation is CASSPGQINSPLHF.

The rearrangement links TRBV5-4 to TRBJ1-1, with 9 nucleotides matching TRBD1. The ends lost 4 bases at V and 4 bases at J; junction bases unmatched: 5. Germline values: CDR1 SGHNT, CDR2 YYREEE (reference sequence). This CDR3 region has 14 residues. The CDR3 reads CASSPGQGGTEAFF. CDR3 DNA sequence: TGTGCCAGCAGCCCGGGACAGGGTGGCACTGAAGCTTTCTTT. The whole variable domain, filled in from reference TRBV5-4 and TRBJ1-1, reads ETGVTQSPTHLIKTRGQQVTLRCSSQSGHNTVSWYQQALGQGPQFIFQYYREEENGRGNFPPRFSGLQFPNYSSELNVNALELDDSALYLCASSPGQGGTEAFFGQGTRLTVV.

This chain connects TRBV4-1 to TRBJ1-3; D is possibly TRBD1 (6 bases). The V end lost 0 bases, the J end lost 4 bases, and 13 bases lay between the germline ends. The CDR3 totals 16 residues. CDR1 is MGHRA and CDR2 is YSYEKL in the germline V gene. The CDR3 nucleotides read TGCGCCAGCAGCCAAGATTGGCGGACAGAGGGAAACACCATATATTTT. Residues: CASSQDWRTEGNTIYF.

This chain's CDR3 is CASSPSPASLGGYTF. The CDR3 region has the DNA TGTGCCAGCAGTCCCTCCCCTGCCAGTCTAGGCGGCTACACCTTC. This sequence joins TRBV28 and TRBJ1-2; D is unresolved. Germline values: CDR1 MDHEN, CDR2 SYDVKM. With 5 bases removed from V and 8 bases from J, the gap between germline ends came to 21 bases. This CDR3 is 15 amino acids long.

The V gene is TRBV5-5, the J gene TRBJ2-5, with a possible D match to TRBD1 (6 bases). The CDR3 is 15 amino acids. CDR1 and CDR2 (germline): SGHKS, YYEKEE (reference sequence). The ends were cut back, 2 bases at V and 3 bases at J, with 14 bases in the middle. The CDR3 loop reads CASSFTGNWEETQYF. The CDR3 region has the DNA TGTGCCAGCAGCTTCACAGGGAATTGGGAAGAGACCCAGTACTTC.

The rearrangement links TRBV11-2 to TRBJ2-2, with D possibly TRBD2 on 5 matching bases. The V end was cut by 6 bases, the J end by 7 bases, with 12 bases between. From germline, CDR1 is SGHAT and CDR2 FQNNGV. This CDR3 is 13 amino acids long. Here the CDR3 reads CASSPDGLGELFF. CDR3 nucleotide sequence: TGTGCCAGCAGTCCCGACGGACTCGGGGAGCTGTTTTTT.

The chain recombines TRBV6-5 with TRBJ1-5; D gene uncertain. Germline loops: CDR1 MNHEY, CDR2 SVGAGI. The V end lost 9 bases, the J end lost 4 bases, and 13 bases lay between the germline ends. The CDR3 runs 13 residues. The CDR3: CASCILVNQPQHF. The CDR3 nucleotides are TGTGCCAGTTGTATACTTGTTAATCAGCCCCAGCATTTT.

The J gene is TRBJ2-3, the V gene TRBV2; TRBD2 matches at 12 bases. V lost 0 bases, J lost 1 base, and 2 bases stayed unmatched. Germline CDR1 and CDR2: SNHLY and FYNNEI. This CDR3 has 17 amino acids. The CDR3 reads CASSEARLAGGTDTQYF. CDR3 in DNA: TGTGCCAGCAGTGAAGCCCGACTAGCGGGGGGCACAGATACGCAGTATTTT.

The J gene is TRBJ1-5, the V gene TRBV6-1; D is perhaps TRBD1 (5 bases). Germline CDR1 MNHNS, CDR2 SASEGT. This CDR3 comprises 17 residues. V shed 3 bases and J shed 0 bases, with 15 bases lying between them. The CDR3 loop reads CASSEVQGGLSNQPQHF. The CDR3 DNA is TGTGCCAGCAGTGAGGTCCAGGGAGGGCTTAGCAATCAGCCCCAGCATTTT.

The CDR3 reads CASSSMTGNQPQHF. DNA of the CDR3: TGTGCCAGCAGTTCTATGACGGGAAATCAGCCCCAGCATTTT. V usage is TRBV6-5 and J usage is TRBJ1-5; D is unresolved. The CDR3 covers 14 residues. Germline V gene sequence: CDR1 MNHEY, CDR2 SVGAGI. V was clipped by 4 bases and J by 4 bases, with 11 bases between them.

This clone showed up just once. The chain links TRBV6-6 to TRBJ1-2, with TRBD1 identical over 7 bases. The trim removed 5 bases at V and 0 bases at J, leaving 18 bases unmatched. The CDR3 runs 19 residues. Germline CDR1 reads MNHNY; CDR2 reads SVGAGI (reference sequence). As DNA, the CDR3 is TGTGCCAGCAGTCCTCTACCGGGACAGAGCCCAATTCCTAACTATGGCTACACCTTC. Amino acid sequence: CASSPLPGQSPIPNYGYTF.

V usage is TRBV5-7 and J usage is TRBJ1-4; D gene uncertain. TRBV5-7 is an ORF; its function is uncertain. Trimming pared 7 bases from V and 5 bases from J, leaving 15 bases between. The CDR3 length is 14 residues. Written as DNA, the CDR3 is TGTGCCAGCCCCGGTGAACAGACGAATGAAAAACTGTTTTTT. It yields the protein CASPGEQTNEKLFF.

The rearrangement joins TRBV12-3 or TRBV12-4 to TRBJ2-3; the D gene is possibly TRBD1 (6 bases). The CDR3 has 13 residues. The ends were cut back, 11 bases at V and 0 bases at J, with 12 bases in the middle. The CDR3 protein is CAVRDTSTDTQYF. The CDR3, as DNA: TGTGCCGTCCGGGACACGAGCACAGATACGCAGTATTTT.

The chain couples TRBV7-2 to TRBJ2-7, with D possibly being TRBD1 (5 bases). The CDR3 totals 14 residues. Germline V gene lookup returns CDR1 SGHTA and CDR2 FQGNSA. Deletions cut 1 base from V and 5 bases from J, with 12 bases between. This chain's CDR3 is CASSLEAGFNEQYF. As DNA, the CDR3 is TGTGCCAGCAGCTTAGAGGCAGGGTTCAACGAGCAGTACTTC.

This clone was recorded only once. V usage is TRBV11-2 and J usage is TRBJ2-3; 8 nucleotides agree with TRBD2. The CDR3 loop spans 15 amino acids. CDR1 SGHAT and CDR2 FQNNGV come from the germline V gene. V lost 2 bases and J lost 5; bases outside the gene matches: 6. For the CDR3, the DNA is TGTGCCAGCAGCTTATCGGCGGGGGGCGGAGATACGCAGTATTTT. Residues: CASSLSAGGGDTQYF.

V and J are TRBV2 and TRBJ1-4; possible D gene TRBD1, 5 bases. Germline V gives CDR1 SNHLY, CDR2 FYNNEI. This CDR3 has 13 residues. V lost 1 base, J lost 10 bases, and 10 bases lay in between. Written as DNA, the CDR3 is TGTGCCAGCAGTGAAGGCAGGGAGGGAAAACTGTTTTTT. It yields the protein CASSEGREGKLFF. Full variable domain (remainder filled in from reference TRBV2 and TRBJ1-4): EPEVTQTPSHQVTQMGQEVILRCVPISNHLYFYWYRQILGQKVEFLVSFYNNEISEKSEIFDDQFSVERPDGSNFTLKIRSTKLEDSAMYFCASSEGREGKLFFGSGTQLSVL.

This clone has only one observation. The rearrangement joins TRBV7-8 to TRBJ1-2; D is unclear. CDR1 and CDR2 from the germline V gene are SGHVS and FQNEAQ. This CDR3 spans 15 amino acids. V was trimmed by 4 bases and J by 1 base, leaving 13 bases between them. The DNA for the CDR3 is TGTGCCAGCAGCTCTAGAGTCGTTCGTAACTATGGCTACACCTTC. Translation: CASSSRVVRNYGYTF.

The rearrangement links TRBV9 to TRBJ1-2; 8 nucleotides agree with TRBD1. Germline-derived CDR1 and CDR2 are SGDLS and YYNGEE. The CDR3 has 15 amino acids. V shed 3 bases, J shed 2 bases, and the junction held 6 bases outside the gene matches. The CDR3 bases are TGTGCCAGCAGCGCCAGGACAGGGACCAACTATGGCTACACCTTC. It yields the protein CASSARTGTNYGYTF.

The chain combines TRBV18 with TRBJ1-2; D not resolved. This CDR3 comprises 13 residues. Trimming stripped 5 bases from V and 2 bases from J, with 9 bases between. The V gene's germline CDR1 is KGHSH and CDR2 LQKENI. The CDR3 DNA is TGTGCCAGCTCAGGGCTGTTAAACTATGGCTACACCTTC. This encodes CASSGLLNYGYTF.

The chain recombines TRBV11-2 with TRBJ1-1; D is ambiguous. The CDR3 runs 15 residues. Germline CDR1 and CDR2: SGHAT and FQNNGV. Trimming pared 5 bases from V and 2 bases from J, leaving 15 bases between. The CDR3, as DNA: TGTGCCAGCAGCCAACCCGGCGGGCCCAACACTGAAGCTTTCTTT. It is translated as CASSQPGGPNTEAFF.

The chain recombines TRBV6-5 with TRBJ2-2, with TRBD2 identical over 10 bases. This CDR3 is 14 amino acids long. V was clipped by 8 bases and J by 7 bases; unmatched bases: 7. Germline loops: CDR1 MNHEY, CDR2 SVGAGI. CDR3 in DNA: TGTGCCAGCGGAACTAGCGGGGAGGACGGGGAGCTGTTTTTT. As protein: CASGTSGEDGELFF.

The rearrangement joins TRBV19 to TRBJ1-5; weak D call: TRBD1 (5 bases). Trimming took off 3 bases at V and 4 bases at J, with 13 bases between the two ends. In germline, CDR1 is LNHDA, CDR2 SQIVND (reference sequence). The length of the CDR3 is 15 residues. The CDR3 region is CASSIIGAPNQPQHF. CDR3 bases: TGTGCCAGTAGTATCATAGGGGCGCCTAATCAGCCCCAGCATTTT.

The gene calls are TRBV2 and TRBJ1-4, with D unresolved. CDR1 and CDR2 from the germline V gene are SNHLY and FYNNEI. V shed 8 bases and J shed 5 bases, with 12 bases lying between them. The CDR3 extends over 13 amino acids. The CDR3 nucleotides are TGTGCCAGCGCTTTCCAGTTAAATGAAAAACTGTTTTTT. It yields the protein CASAFQLNEKLFF.

This chain uses TRBV18 with TRBJ1-4; no firm D call. Trimming took 5 bases from V and 0 from J, leaving 19 bases between them. The CDR3 consists of 18 residues. Germline values: CDR1 KGHSH, CDR2 LQKENI. CDR3 loop: CASSTAPGLLATNEKLFF. The CDR3 coding sequence is TGTGCCAGCTCAACAGCACCCGGACTTCTTGCAACTAATGAAAAACTGTTTTTT.

The gene calls are TRBV9 and TRBJ2-1; 10 nucleotides line up with TRBD1. Per the germline V gene, CDR1 is SGDLS and CDR2 is YYNGEE. J was trimmed by 9 bases and V by 6 bases; bases with no gene match: 12. The CDR3 has 15 residues. The CDR3 is CASTAVRDRGGEQFF. As DNA, the CDR3 is TGTGCCAGCACGGCGGTACGGGACAGGGGCGGTGAGCAGTTCTTC.

This clone was detected only a few times. This chain uses TRBV7-9 with TRBJ1-5, with 8 bases aligning to TRBD1. In germline, CDR1 is SEHNR, CDR2 FQNEAQ (reference sequence). J was trimmed by 6 bases and V by 3 bases; bases with no gene match: 4. The CDR3 runs 14 residues. CDR3 DNA sequence: TGTGCCAGCAGCTTCCAGGGGGCAGGTCAGCCCCAGCATTTT. Amino acid sequence: CASSFQGAGQPQHF.

CDR3 protein: CASSYSGGTGSNSGNTIYF. CDR3 nucleotide sequence: TGTGCCAGCAGCTACTCGGGGGGCACAGGATCCAACTCTGGAAACACCATATATTTT. The chain links TRBV7-3 to TRBJ1-3, with D possibly TRBD1 on 6 matching bases. The germline CDR1 and CDR2 sequences are SGHTA and FQGTGA. Trimming took 4 bases from V and 0 from J, leaving 22 bases between them. The CDR3 totals 19 residues.

J is TRBJ1-2 and V is TRBV27, with TRBD1 matching 8 bases. V shed 6 bases and J 5 bases; nucleotides not matched to a gene: 8. Germline values: CDR1 MNHEY, CDR2 SMNVEV (reference sequence). This CDR3 has 14 amino acids. CDR3 region: CASRRPGQVYGYTF. The CDR3 DNA reads as TGTGCCAGCAGAAGACCGGGACAGGTGTATGGCTACACCTTC.

The chain is built from TRBV9 and TRBJ2-3; the D is unclear. Trimming pared 4 bases from V and 4 bases from J, leaving 10 bases between. The germline V gene has CDR1 SGDLS and CDR2 YYNGEE. The CDR3 has 13 amino acids. CDR3 in DNA: TGTGCCAGCAGCCCCCCCCGGGCAGATACGCAGTATTTT. This sequence encodes CASSPPRADTQYF.